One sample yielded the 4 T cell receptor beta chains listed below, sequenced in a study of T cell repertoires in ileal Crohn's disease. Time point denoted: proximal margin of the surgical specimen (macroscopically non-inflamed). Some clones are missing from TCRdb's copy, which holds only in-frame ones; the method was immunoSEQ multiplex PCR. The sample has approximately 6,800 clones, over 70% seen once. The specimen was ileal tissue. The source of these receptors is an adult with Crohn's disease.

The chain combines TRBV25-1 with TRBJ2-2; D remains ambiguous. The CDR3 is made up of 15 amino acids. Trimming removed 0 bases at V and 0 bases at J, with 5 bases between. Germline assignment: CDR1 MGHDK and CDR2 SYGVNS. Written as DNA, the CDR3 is TGTGCCAGCAGTGAATACAGCCCGAACACCGGGGAGCTGTTTTTT. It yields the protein CASSEYSPNTGELFF.

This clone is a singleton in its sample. The CDR3 DNA follows: TGTGCCAGCAGTTACTTAGCCGGGCATGAGCAGTTCTTC. It yields the protein CASSYLAGHEQFF. The chain carries TRBV6-6 and TRBJ2-1; D ambiguous. The V and J ends lost 1 base and 8 bases respectively, with 9 bases between them. CDR3 length: 13 amino acids. Germline lookup yields CDR1 MNHNY and CDR2 SVGAGI (reference sequence).

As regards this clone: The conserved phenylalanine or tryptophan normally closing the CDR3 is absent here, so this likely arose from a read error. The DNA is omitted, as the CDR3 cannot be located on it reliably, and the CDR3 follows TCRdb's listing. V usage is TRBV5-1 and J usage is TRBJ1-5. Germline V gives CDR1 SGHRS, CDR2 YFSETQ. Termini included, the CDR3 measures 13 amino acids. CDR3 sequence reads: CASSLSCSSGGSS.

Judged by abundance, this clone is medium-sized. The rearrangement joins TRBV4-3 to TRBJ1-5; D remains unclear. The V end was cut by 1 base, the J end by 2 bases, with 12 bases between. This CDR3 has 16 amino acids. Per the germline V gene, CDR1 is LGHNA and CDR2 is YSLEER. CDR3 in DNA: TGCGCCAGCAGCCAAGGCGCGACAATCGGCAATCAGCCCCAGCATTTT. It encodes CASSQGATIGNQPQHF.